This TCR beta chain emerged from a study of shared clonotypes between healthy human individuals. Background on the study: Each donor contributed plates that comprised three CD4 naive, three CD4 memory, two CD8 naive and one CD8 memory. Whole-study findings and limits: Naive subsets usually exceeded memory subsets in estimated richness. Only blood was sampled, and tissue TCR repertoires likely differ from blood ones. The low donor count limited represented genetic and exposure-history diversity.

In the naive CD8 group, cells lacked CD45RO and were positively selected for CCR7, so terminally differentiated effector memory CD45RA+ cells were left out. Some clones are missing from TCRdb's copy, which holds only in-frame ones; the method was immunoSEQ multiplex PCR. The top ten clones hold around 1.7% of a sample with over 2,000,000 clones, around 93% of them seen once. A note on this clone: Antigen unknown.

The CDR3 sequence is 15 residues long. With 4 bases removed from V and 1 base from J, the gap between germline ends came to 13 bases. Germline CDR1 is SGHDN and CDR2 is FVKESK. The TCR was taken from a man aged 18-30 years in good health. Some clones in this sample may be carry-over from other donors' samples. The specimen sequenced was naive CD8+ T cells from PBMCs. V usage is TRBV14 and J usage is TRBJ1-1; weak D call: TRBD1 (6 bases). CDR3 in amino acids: CASSPRGTSNTEAFF. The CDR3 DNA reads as TGTGCCAGCAGCCCGAGGGGGACATCGAACACTGAAGCTTTCTTT. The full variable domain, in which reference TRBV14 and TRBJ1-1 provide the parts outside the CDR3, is EAGVTQFPSHSVIEKGQTVTLRCDPISGHDNLYWYRRVMGKEIKFLLHFVKESKQDESGMPNNRFLAERTGGTYSTLKVQPAELEDSGVYFCASSPRGTSNTEAFFGQGTRLTVV.